This T cell receptor (beta chain) was captured by sequencing in a study of human T cells and chemical hapten exposure. Turning to the study itself: Across samples, TCR yields varied, mostly owing to small differences in pooled library volumes.

Individual cDNA molecules (in the library) carried attached unique molecular identifiers. Per the study methods: With a range of about 23,224 to 750,000, the median per sample was around 96,000 TCRs. TCRdb processed the RACE reads anew with MiXCR; each CDR3 protein has one entry. TCRdb's processing, not the authors' own work, is the source of the V and J calls. The sample lists 60,000 to 90,000 distinct CDR3 sequences; approximately 8.6% were seen once. Study outcomes and limitations: DPC sensitization did not alter TCRs above 1 in 1000 frequency.

Time point indicated: healthy volunteer bleed at 6 weeks. Before extraction, the whole blood was not fractionated, and total RNA was taken from it. This CDR3 spans 13 amino acids. Between the trimmed V and J ends, which lost 5 bases and 3 bases, there was a span of 10 bases. The germline V gene has CDR1 SEHNR and CDR2 FQNEAQ (reference sequence). This clonotype has a count of ten or more. Its antigen is unknown. The specimen was whole blood. The J gene is TRBJ1-1, the V gene TRBV7-9; D is ambiguous. The origin of this receptor is a female donor in good health. Some clones in this sample may be carry-over from other donors' samples. CDR3 in amino acids: CASSVTPYTEAFF. In DNA form, the CDR3 reads TGTGCCAGCAGCGTGACACCTTACACTGAAGCTTTCTTT.